This T cell receptor beta chain was retrieved from a study of blood T cell repertoires in COVID-19. For the study at large: Acute-phase and convalescent COVID-19 samples originated in the United States, Italy and Spain. T cells, B-cell-depleted T cells, or PBMCs supplied cDNA or gDNA.

Authors' processing steps: Researchers report that nucleated cell counts were estimated from reference gene primer amplification. Using immunoSEQ multiplex PCR, the repertoire was profiled, and TCRdb retains in-frame clones only, with some absent. D and trimming come from the DNA, and the V and J calls and clone size come from that table. The data contain about 200,000 clones, roughly 84% of them singletons. Germline V CDR1 and CDR2: MDHEN, SYDVKM. This CDR3 spans 14 amino acids. V dropped 6 bases and J dropped 5; count of bases not matched to a gene: 8. The rearrangement joins TRBV28 to TRBJ2-5, with 8 bases aligning to TRBD2. The clonotype was recovered from a human donor in a cohort sampled during active COVID-19. Sequencing was performed on peripheral blood. CDR3 in amino acids: CASRPTSGGETQYF. The CDR3 region has the DNA TGTGCCAGCAGACCCACTAGCGGAGGGGAGACCCAGTACTTC.